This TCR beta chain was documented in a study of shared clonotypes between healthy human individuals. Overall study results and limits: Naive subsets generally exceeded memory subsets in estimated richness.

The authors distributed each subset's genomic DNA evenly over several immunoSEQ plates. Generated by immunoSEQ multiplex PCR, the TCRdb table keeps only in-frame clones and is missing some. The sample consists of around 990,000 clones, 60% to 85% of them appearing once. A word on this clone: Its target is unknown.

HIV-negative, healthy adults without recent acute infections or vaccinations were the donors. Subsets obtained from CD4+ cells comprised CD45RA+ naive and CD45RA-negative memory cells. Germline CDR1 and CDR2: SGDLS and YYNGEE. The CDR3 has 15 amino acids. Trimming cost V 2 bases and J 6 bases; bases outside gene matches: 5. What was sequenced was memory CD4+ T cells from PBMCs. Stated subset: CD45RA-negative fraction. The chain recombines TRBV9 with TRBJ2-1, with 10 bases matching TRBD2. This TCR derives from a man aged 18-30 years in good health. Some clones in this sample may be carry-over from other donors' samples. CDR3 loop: CASSVRPSGSNEQFF. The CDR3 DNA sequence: TGTGCCAGCAGCGTCAGGCCTAGCGGGAGCAATGAGCAGTTCTTC.